This record looks at one T cell receptor beta chain sequence and its context. Its antigen is as yet unknown. As part of library construction, unique molecular identifiers were attached to individual cDNA molecules. TCRdb reanalysed the 5' RACE reads using MiXCR and keeps one entry per CDR3 protein. The data contain about 52,000 distinct CDR3 sequences, 8% of them singletons. The source of the sample is a study of early T cells in non-severe SARS-CoV-2 infection. Germline CDR1 MNHEY, CDR2 SVGEGT. This CDR3 region has 12 residues. The V and J ends lost 6 bases and 7 bases respectively, with 7 bases between them. Study conclusions and caveats: VDJdb matches were skewed toward anti-spike CD8 T cell responses.

The chain combines TRBV6-2 or TRBV6-3 with TRBJ1-6; D perhaps matches TRBD1 (5 bases). What was sequenced was whole blood. The receptor was isolated from an adult who was a healthcare worker with PCR-confirmed SARS-CoV-2 infection or an uninfected control (not recorded which). The CDR3 DNA reads as TGTGCCAGCAGGTACAGGAATTCACCCCTCCACTTT. This encodes CASRYRNSPLHF.